The T cell receptor (beta chain) described here comes from a study of T cell responses to AZD1222 COVID-19 vaccine. Sequencing used immunoSEQ multiplex PCR; TCRdb keeps in-frame clones, though not all of them. The repertoire holds about 50,000 clones, with roughly 80% as singletons. Study-level results: Clonal diversity was possibly underestimated, and the donors were mostly white British, with more females. The study reported that nearly half of spike-specific TCRs target unmutated variant regions.

As concerns this clone: What it binds is not known.

CDR1 LGHNT and CDR2 FRNRAP come from the germline V gene. Trimming removed 4 bases from V and 2 bases from J, with 8 bases in between. The CDR3 covers 13 residues. The sequence was obtained from an adult who received the AZD1222 COVID-19 vaccine. V gene TRBV12-5 combines with J gene TRBJ1-1; D is uncertain. The source material was peripheral blood, sampled 28 days after the second AZD1222 dose. Here the CDR3 DNA reads TGTGCTAGTGGTTCGGCCTACAACACTGAAGCTTTCTTT. Translation: CASGSAYNTEAFF.